The clone carrying this TCR beta chain appeared many times. The data stem from a study of T cells in Graves' hyperthyroidism and ophthalmopathy. The TCR beta CDR3 regions underwent amplification using RNA transcripts as the source. RT-PCR in the first round (using the HTBI primer set) targeted the TCR CDR3. TCRdb independently ran MiXCR on the multiplex PCR reads; one entry per CDR3 protein. This sample has 350,000 to 400,000 distinct CDR3 sequences, with more than 11% found just once. Patients aged 18 to 65 had newly diagnosed hyperthyroidism of under 2 months' duration. Diagnostic decisions used clinical symptoms, serum thyroxine and TRAb, thyroid ultrasound and orbital computed tomography. PBMCs stemmed from less than 13 ml fresh peripheral blood. The CDR3 runs to 15 residues. With 4 bases clipped from V and 1 base from J, the junction kept 3 bases outside the gene matches. CDR1 SNHLY and CDR2 FYNNEI come from the germline V gene.

This clonotype was obtained from a woman in her sixties or seventies with Graves' hyperthyroidism. The sequencing sample was made of blood. The chain recombines TRBV2 with TRBJ2-3, with 9 bases lining up with TRBD2. Written as DNA, the CDR3 is TGTGCCAGCAGTGCGGCTAGCGGGGGCACAGATACGCAGTATTTT. Its translation: CASSAASGGTDTQYF. The full variable domain, in which reference TRBV2 and TRBJ2-3 provide the parts outside the CDR3, is EPEVTQTPSHQVTQMGQEVILRCVPISNHLYFYWYRQILGQKVEFLVSFYNNEISEKSEIFDDQFSVERPDGSNFTLKIRSTKLEDSAMYFCASSAASGGTDTQYFGPGTRLTVL.